These T cell receptor beta chains were read from a single sample in a study of neurological immune-mediated disorders. TCRdb analysed the 5' RACE reads with MiXCR anew, one entry per CDR3 protein. The table lists about 51,000 distinct CDR3 sequences, over 15% of them singletons, with 4.4% in the top ten. Specimen: PBMCs. These receptors were obtained from a man aged 60 to 75 in good health. Both conserved end residues are part of each CDR3. The D gene is left open where the match is weak. Clone size is given for some rows only: seen once, a few or many times, or a class if the clone is expanded.

v_gene,j_gene,d_gene,abundance,CDR3aa,CDR3nt
TRBV28,TRBJ2-7,TRBD2,.,CASSLPGGGTFEQYF,TGTGCCAGCAGTCTCCCGGGAGGGGGAACCTTCGAACAGTACTTC
TRBV7-8,TRBJ2-1,.,.,CASSARRAGYPYNEQFF,TGTGCCAGCAGCGCCCGGAGGGCCGGATACCCTTACAATGAGCAGTTCTTC
TRBV5-5,TRBJ2-2,.,many,CASSLARLSYTGELFF,TGTGCCAGCAGCTTGGCCAGGCTATCTTACACCGGGGAGCTGTTTTTT
TRBV7-3,TRBJ2-3,TRBD2,many,CASGREGNTDTQYF,TGTGCCAGCGGGAGGGAGGGGAACACAGATACGCAGTATTTT
TRBV3-1,TRBJ2-1,.,many,CASSQDHGGNEQFF,TGTGCCAGCAGCCAAGATCACGGTGGCAATGAGCAGTTCTTC
TRBV20-1,TRBJ2-2,.,many,CSARVPWGATNTGELFF,TGCAGTGCTAGAGTTCCTTGGGGAGCTACGAACACCGGGGAGCTGTTTTTT
TRBV5-1,TRBJ2-1,.,.,CSRSWGDSRNEQFF,TGCTCCAGAAGCTGGGGGGACTCGAGGAATGAGCAGTTCTTC
TRBV20-1,TRBJ2-7,TRBD1,many,CSARDLRTGVFYEQYF,TGCAGTGCTAGAGATCTTAGGACAGGGGTTTTTTACGAGCAGTACTTC
TRBV20-1,TRBJ1-6,TRBD1,many,CSAEGQGRVHF,TGCAGTGCTGAAGGACAGGGGCGGGTCCACTTT
TRBV2,TRBJ2-1,.,many,CASNRQSSYNEQFF,TGTGCCAGCAACCGACAGAGCTCCTACAATGAGCAGTTCTTC